One sample yielded the 14 T cell receptor beta chains listed below, sequenced in a study of shared clonotypes between healthy human individuals. CD45RO-negative, CCR7-selected cells formed the naive CD8 fraction, which excluded terminally differentiated effector memory CD45RA+ cells. Repertoires were generated with immunoSEQ multiplex PCR, while TCRdb's copy carries only in-frame clones and drops some. The sample holds around 2.1 million clones, more than 85% seen once. Sample: naive CD8+ T cells from PBMCs. Every receptor here comes from a man aged 18-30 years in good health. Some clones in this sample may be carry-over from other donors' samples.

The genes are TRBV5-6 and TRBJ2-3, with TRBD2 as a possible D gene (5 bases). V lost 4 bases and J lost 0, with 15 bases in between. The CDR3 has 16 residues. CDR1 SGHDT and CDR2 YYEEEE come from the germline V gene. The DNA for the CDR3 is TGTGCCAGCAGCCGCCCCTCAGCGGATAGCACAGATACGCAGTATTTT. Amino acids: CASSRPSADSTDTQYF.

This clone was observed once. The chain recombines TRBV14 with TRBJ2-7; 8 bases are shared with TRBD2. Germline V gene lookup returns CDR1 SGHDN and CDR2 FVKESK. There are 16 residues in the CDR3. V lost 8 bases, J lost 2 bases, and 14 bases stayed unmatched. CDR3 protein: CASAQSSGRSAYEQYF. In nucleotides, the CDR3 is TGTGCCAGCGCTCAGTCCAGCGGGAGATCGGCCTACGAGCAGTACTTC.

This clone was found a few times. V is TRBV4-2 and J is TRBJ1-5; the D is unclear. The germline V and J ends were trimmed by 0 bases and 9 bases, with 18 bases remaining between them. Germline lookup yields CDR1 LGHNA and CDR2 YNFKEQ. The CDR3 loop spans 16 amino acids. The CDR3 loop is CASSQDETAAFRPQHF. The CDR3 DNA reads as TGTGCCAGCAGCCAAGATGAGACTGCCGCTTTTCGGCCCCAGCATTTT.

This sequence joins TRBV7-8 and TRBJ1-2; D gene ambiguous. This CDR3 has 16 amino acids. Germline V CDR1 and CDR2: SGHVS, FQNEAQ. Trimming removed 0 bases from V and 0 bases from J, with 11 bases in between. CDR3 in DNA: TGTGCCAGCAGCTTAGCGAGTAGGGCAGCTAACTATGGCTACACCTTC. Its translation: CASSLASRAANYGYTF.

This chain connects TRBV27 to TRBJ2-3; 11 nucleotides line up with TRBD2. CDR3 length equals 14 residues. The V gene end was trimmed by 8 bases and the J gene end by 7 bases; junction bases not matched to a gene: 8. Germline lookup yields CDR1 MNHEY and CDR2 SMNVEV (reference sequence). The CDR3 loop reads CASGTSGGLNTQYF. CDR3 nucleotides: TGTGCCAGCGGAACTAGCGGGGGCTTAAATACGCAGTATTTT.

The chain uses TRBV5-1 and TRBJ2-1, with 9 bases aligning to TRBD2. Germline V lookup: CDR1 SGHRS, CDR2 YFSETQ. The CDR3 totals 16 residues. J was trimmed by 0 bases and V by 2 bases; bases with no gene match: 3. The CDR3, as DNA: TGCGCCAGCAGCTTCGGCGGGAGGGTCTCCTACAATGAGCAGTTCTTC. Translated, it gives CASSFGGRVSYNEQFF.

The chain combines TRBV2 with TRBJ2-7; the D gene is possibly TRBD2 (5 bases). CDR1 and CDR2 from the germline V gene are SNHLY and FYNNEI. CDR3 length equals 13 residues. V lost 1 base to trimming and J lost 3 bases, with 7 bases between them. CDR3 sequence reads: CASSEGSGYEQYF. Written as DNA, the CDR3 is TGTGCCAGCAGTGAAGGAAGCGGCTACGAGCAGTACTTC.

This chain uses TRBV10-2 with TRBJ1-2; D is undetermined. Germline CDR1 WSHSY, CDR2 SAAADI. CDR3 size: 13 residues. V lost 8 bases, J lost 5 bases, and 15 bases lay in between. CDR3 coding DNA: TGCGCCAGCCTTACGACTTATCCTTATGGCTACACCTTC. As protein: CASLTTYPYGYTF.

The CDR3 DNA follows: TGTGCCAGCAGCACCGGCCTCCCGGACGAGCAGTACTTC. This encodes CASSTGLPDEQYF. The rearrangement uses TRBV9 and TRBJ2-7, with D unresolved. The germline gives CDR1 SGDLS, CDR2 YYNGEE. CDR3 length: 13 residues. Trimming removed 4 bases at V and 5 bases at J, with 13 bases between.

The chain employs TRBV2 and TRBJ1-2, with no clear D. V was pared by 5 bases and J by 2 bases, with 12 bases between. Germline-derived CDR1 and CDR2 are SNHLY and FYNNEI. This CDR3 has 14 amino acids. CDR3 amino acids: CASSSGLGNYGYTF. CDR3 sequence (DNA): TGTGCCAGCAGTTCCGGGCTTGGGAACTATGGCTACACCTTC.

This chain connects TRBV10-3 to TRBJ2-5; tentative D call: TRBD1 (6 bases). This CDR3 region has 15 residues. V dropped 5 bases and J dropped 3 bases, with 16 bases sitting between them. The germline gives CDR1 ENHRY, CDR2 SYGVKD. CDR3 region: CAISSRTENKETQYF. CDR3 in DNA: TGTGCCATCAGTTCACGGACAGAGAATAAAGAGACCCAGTACTTC.

The CDR3 DNA sequence: TGTGCCAGCAGTTGGTTTGGGGAGCTGTTTTTT. It specifies CASSWFGELFF. The J gene is TRBJ2-2, the V gene TRBV27; D not resolved. Germline CDR1 MNHEY, CDR2 SMNVEV (reference sequence). This CDR3 has 11 amino acids. V lost 4 bases to trimming and J lost 8 bases, with 5 bases between them.

The V gene is TRBV18, the J gene TRBJ1-2; weak D call: TRBD1 (5 bases). Germline loops: CDR1 KGHSH, CDR2 LQKENI. Trimming removed 0 bases from V and 6 bases from J, with 8 bases in between. The CDR3 runs to 13 residues. CDR3 protein: CASSPPQGDGYTF. The CDR3 bases are TGTGCCAGCTCACCACCCCAGGGAGATGGCTACACCTTC.

J is TRBJ2-5 and V is TRBV5-1; 12 bases are a match to TRBD2. V lost 5 bases and J lost 5; bases outside the gene matches: 7. Per germline, CDR1 SGHRS and CDR2 YFSETQ. This CDR3 has 15 amino acids. CDR3 sequence reads: CASSNLAGGIETQYF. CDR3 coding DNA: TGCGCCAGCAGTAATCTAGCGGGAGGGATCGAGACCCAGTACTTC.